This entry is about one T cell receptor beta chain. The record originates from a study of blood T cell repertoires in COVID-19. CDR1 and CDR2 (germline): SGHRS, YFSETQ. CDR3 length: 14 residues. V lost 0 bases, J lost 8 bases, and 14 bases lay in between. Measured with immunoSEQ multiplex PCR; TCRdb has only the in-frame clones, and not every one. The sample contains around 230,000 clones, 83% of which appear only once. The chain carries TRBV5-1 and TRBJ1-1, with D possibly TRBD1 on 6 matching bases. The sample taken for sequencing was peripheral blood. The sequence derives from a woman in her forties with active or convalescent COVID-19. DNA for the CDR3: TGCGCCAGCAGCTTGGAAGTGGGAGACAGGGAAGCTTTCTTT. Translating gives CASSLEVGDREAFF. Combining the CDR3 with reference TRBV5-1 and TRBJ1-1 gives the whole variable domain KAGVTQTPRYLIKTRGQQVTLSCSPISGHRSVSWYQQTPGQGLQFLFEYFSETQRNKGNFPGRFSGRQFSNSRSEMNVSTLELGDSALYLCASSLEVGDREAFFGQGTRLTVV.